This TCR beta chain was observed in a study of blood T cell repertoires in COVID-19. Study details: Sites across the United States, Italy and Spain contributed samples from acute and convalescent COVID-19. T cells, B-cell-depleted T cells, or PBMCs provided the cDNA or gDNA that served as material.

This CDR3 contains 11 residues. Trimming took 6 bases from V and 10 from J, leaving 10 bases between them. Germline V gives CDR1 MDHEN, CDR2 SYDVKM. This clone was recorded once. Study processing details: From reference gene primer amplification, estimates of nucleated cell counts were derived. Method: immunoSEQ multiplex PCR; TCRdb's copy keeps in-frame clones and lacks some. V and J calls and clone size come straight from that table; D and trimming were deduced from the DNA. The sample contains around 170,000 clones, 85% to 90% of which appear only once. The sequence came from a woman in her 70s with acute or convalescent COVID-19. The sample taken for sequencing was peripheral blood. This chain uses TRBV28 with TRBJ2-1; D is possibly TRBD1 (5 bases). This chain's CDR3 is CASRGVREQFF. CDR3 DNA: TGTGCCAGCAGAGGGGTCAGGGAGCAGTTCTTC. Full variable domain (missing parts from reference TRBV28 and TRBJ2-1): DVKVTQSSRYLVKRTGEKVFLECVQDMDHENMFWYRQDPGLGLRLIYFSYDVKMKEKGDIPEGYSVSREKKERFSLILESASTNQTSMYLCASRGVREQFFGPGTRLTVL.